The clone carrying this TCR beta chain came up many times. The antigen is undetermined. Read coverage stops 3 residues before the CDR3 terminus; the germline J gene supplies the remainder. Each donor provided about 4.5 to 8.5 ml of heparinized whole blood. This CDR3 has 17 residues. From germline, CDR1 is SGHRS and CDR2 YFSETQ. Trimming removed 2 bases from V and 6 bases from J; junction bases left unmatched: 11. The record originates from a study of T cell clonality in common variable immunodeficiency. Using immunoSEQ multiplex PCR, the repertoire was profiled, and TCRdb retains in-frame clones only, with some absent. The sample gives roughly 57,000 clones, none seen only once, and the top ten clones hold around 0.84%. Findings and limits, study-wide: T cell subpopulation sequencing would be needed to explain CVID clonality.

The sequence was collected from a person aged 18 to 75 in good health. Sequenced: peripheral blood mononuclear cells. V usage is TRBV5-1 and J usage is TRBJ1-6; 7 nucleotides line up with TRBD1. The CDR3 protein is CASSFGAGGPSNSPLHF. The CDR3 bases that were read are TGCGCCAGCAGCTTTGGAGCAGGGGGTCCGAGTAATTCACCC.